Listed below are T cell receptor beta chains from one sample, sequenced in a study of Ad26.COV2.S vaccination and SARS-CoV-2 variants. Libraries were prepared by immunoSEQ multiplex PCR; TCRdb keeps only in-frame clonotypes and omits some of them. This table has roughly 350,000 clones, 86% appearing once. The material sequenced was peripheral blood, taken in a trial of Ad26.COV2.S vaccine versus placebo. The receptors were gathered from a person aged 18-60 years who received the Ad26.COV2.S COVID-19 vaccine or a placebo. Each CDR3 is given with its conserved first and last residue. A D gene is named only where the DNA matches it firmly. Rows may omit the clone size; those that give it use once, few, many or a size class.

.	.	TRBV7-9	TRBJ1-2	TGTGCCAGCAGCTTAGATGGCCAGGGCTATGGCTACACCTTC	CASSLDGQGYGYTF
.	.	TRBV6-4	TRBJ1-1	TGTGCCAGCAGGGACCAGGGCGCGGGCACTGAAGCTTTCTTT	CASRDQGAGTEAFF
TRBD1	.	TRBV7-2	TRBJ1-4	TGTGCCAGCAGCTCCTGGGGCAGGGGGGGTGAAAAACTGTTTTTT	CASSSWGRGGEKLFF
.	.	TRBV19	TRBJ2-2	TGTGCCAGTGGCACAGGGTGGGGCACCGGGGAGCTGTTTTTT	CASGTGWGTGELFF
.	.	TRBV7-9	TRBJ2-3	TGTGCCAGCAGCTTAGTGACTAGTCGTGCAGATACGCAGTATTTT	CASSLVTSRADTQYF
.	.	TRBV7-2	TRBJ1-1	TGTGCCAGCAGCTTAGATCAGGGTATCTTAGAAGCTTTCTTT	CASSLDQGILEAFF
.	.	TRBV6-5	TRBJ1-1	TGTGCCAGCAGCCCGGTGACTGAAGCTTTCTTT	CASSPVTEAFF
.	.	TRBV3-1/TRBV3-2	TRBJ2-7	TGTGCCAGCAGCCGTGGACGGGCGAGCTCCTACGAGCAGTACTTC	CASSRGRASSYEQYF
.	.	TRBV5-1	TRBJ2-1	TGCGCCAGCAGCTTGGGCCTAGAGGGGTACAATGAGCAGTTCTTC	CASSLGLEGYNEQFF
.	.	TRBV28	TRBJ2-7	TGTGCCAGCAGTTTAGCTCGGGACGAGCAGTACTTC	CASSLARDEQYF
.	.	TRBV28	TRBJ2-7	TGTGCCAGCAGTTTCATCAAGGACGAGCAGTACTTC	CASSFIKDEQYF
.	.	TRBV14	TRBJ2-1	TGTGCCAGCAGCCGACTCTACAATGAGCAGTTCTTC	CASSRLYNEQFF
.	.	TRBV7-8	TRBJ1-1	TGTGCCAGCAGCCGCGGGCGGACTGGTAGGACTGAAGCTTTCTTT	CASSRGRTGRTEAFF
.	.	TRBV3-1/TRBV3-2	TRBJ1-5	TGTGCCAGCAGCCAAGAAGTCCCTCTGCATTTT	CASSQEVPLHF
TRBD1	once	TRBV19	TRBJ2-3	TGTGCCAGTAGTTGGAGAGGGACAGAGAACACAGATACGCAGTATTTT	CASSWRGTENTDTQYF
.	once	TRBV3-1/TRBV3-2	TRBJ2-7	TGTGCCAGCAGCCTTCCGGGACACTCGAACGAGCAGTACTTC	CASSLPGHSNEQYF
TRBD1	.	TRBV27	TRBJ1-1	TGTGCCAGCAGTTCCGTGGAATCCGGGACAGCCATCGCTGAAGCTTTCTTT	CASSSVESGTAIAEAFF
TRBD2	.	TRBV5-1	TRBJ2-7	TGCGCCAGCAGCTTGGGCGGGAGGACCAACGAGCAGTACTTC	CASSLGGRTNEQYF
.	.	TRBV20-1	TRBJ2-2	TGCAGTGCTAGTTCTGGGATGAACACCGGGGAGCTGTTTTTT	CSASSGMNTGELFF
.	.	TRBV11-2	TRBJ2-1	TGTGCCAGCAGCCCAGGACTGAGCTCCTACAATGAGCAGTTCTTC	CASSPGLSSYNEQFF
.	.	TRBV6-6	TRBJ2-1	TGTGCCAGCAGTTACTCGAAGGCTAGACACAATGAGCAGTTCTTC	CASSYSKARHNEQFF
.	.	TRBV5-4	TRBJ1-6	TGTGCCAGCAGCTTGGAGAGCTCCTATAATTCACCCCTCCACTTT	CASSLESSYNSPLHF
.	.	TRBV7-8	TRBJ2-1	TGTGCCAGCAGCTACCGAAGCGGAGGGGTCGAGCAGTTCTTC	CASSYRSGGVEQFF